Described below is a single TCR beta chain sequence and its context. Under the authors' procedure: Scientists estimated how many nucleated cells there were by amplifying reference gene primers. TCRdb keeps only in-frame clones here, not all; method: immunoSEQ multiplex PCR. For V, J and clone size, that table is used; D and trimming come from the DNA. The profile shows more than 300,000 clones, roughly 90% of them singletons. The source of the sample is a study of blood T cell repertoires in COVID-19. As for the study in general: Sites in the United States, Italy and Spain provided acute and convalescent COVID-19 samples. The cDNA or gDNA used as material had been derived from T cells, B-cell-depleted T cells, or PBMCs.

The CDR3 loop spans 11 amino acids. V gave up 3 bases and J gave up 5 bases, with 7 bases separating them. CDR1 is SQVTM, CDR2 ANQGSEA, per germline. The J gene is TRBJ1-2, the V gene TRBV29-1; weak D call: TRBD1 (5 bases). This receptor was identified in a man aged 18 to 30 who had recovered from COVID-19. The sample comprised peripheral blood. CDR3 coding DNA: TGCAGCGTTGACGGGGGGTATGGCTACACCTTC. Translation gives CSVDGGYGYTF.